This T cell receptor (beta chain) stems from a study of T cell changes during pregnancy in multiple sclerosis. The germline V and J ends were trimmed by 4 bases and 8 bases, with 29 bases remaining between them. This CDR3 is 17 amino acids long. Germline CDR1 GTSNPN, CDR2 SVGIG (reference sequence). The data were produced by immunoSEQ multiplex PCR, yet TCRdb's version contains in-frame clones alone and is incomplete. The sample holds 25,000 to 30,000 clones, roughly nine tenths seen once. The J gene is TRBJ1-2, the V gene TRBV30; possible D gene TRBD1, 6 bases. The sequences come from CD8+ T cells from peripheral blood mononuclear cells, collected before pregnancy. The clonotype originates from a female donor with multiple sclerosis, enrolled in a pregnancy study. CDR3 in amino acids: CAWTGTGGFRYPLGYTF. The CDR3 DNA reads as TGTGCCTGGACCGGAACGGGGGGCTTTCGCTACCCCTTAGGCTACACCTTC. Using reference TRBV30 and TRBJ1-2 for the parts outside the CDR3, the full variable domain is SQTIHQWPATLVQPVGSPLSLECTVEGTSNPNLYWYRQAAGRGLQLLFYSVGIGQISSEVPQNLSASRPQDRQFILSSKKLLLSDSGFYLCAWTGTGGFRYPLGYTFGSGTRLTVV.